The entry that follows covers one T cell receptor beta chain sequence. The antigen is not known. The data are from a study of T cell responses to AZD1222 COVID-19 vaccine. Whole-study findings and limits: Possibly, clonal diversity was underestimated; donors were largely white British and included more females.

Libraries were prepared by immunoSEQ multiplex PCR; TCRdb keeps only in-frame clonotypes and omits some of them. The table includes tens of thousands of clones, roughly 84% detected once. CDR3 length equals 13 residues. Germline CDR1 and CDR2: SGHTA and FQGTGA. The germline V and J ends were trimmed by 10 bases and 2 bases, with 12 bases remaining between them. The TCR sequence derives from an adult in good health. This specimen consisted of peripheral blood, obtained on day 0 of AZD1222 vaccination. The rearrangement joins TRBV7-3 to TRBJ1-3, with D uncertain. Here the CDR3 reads CATAVGPGNTIYF. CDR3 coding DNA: TGTGCCACTGCTGTCGGACCTGGAAACACCATATATTTT.